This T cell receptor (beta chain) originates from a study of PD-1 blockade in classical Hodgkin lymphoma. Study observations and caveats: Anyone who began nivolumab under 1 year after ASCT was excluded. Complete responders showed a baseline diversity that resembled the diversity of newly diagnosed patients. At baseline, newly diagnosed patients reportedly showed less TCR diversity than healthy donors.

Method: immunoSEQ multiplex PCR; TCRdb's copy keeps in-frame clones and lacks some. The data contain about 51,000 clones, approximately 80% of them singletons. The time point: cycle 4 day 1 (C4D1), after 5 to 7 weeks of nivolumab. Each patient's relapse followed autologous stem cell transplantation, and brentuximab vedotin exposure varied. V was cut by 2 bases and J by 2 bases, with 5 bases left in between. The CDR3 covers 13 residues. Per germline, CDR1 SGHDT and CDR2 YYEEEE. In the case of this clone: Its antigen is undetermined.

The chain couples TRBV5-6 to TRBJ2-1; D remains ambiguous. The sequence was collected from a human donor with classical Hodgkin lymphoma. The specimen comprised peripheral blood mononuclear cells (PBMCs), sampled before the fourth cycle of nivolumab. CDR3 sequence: CASSFGAYNEQFF. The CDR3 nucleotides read TGTGCCAGCAGCTTTGGGGCCTACAATGAGCAGTTCTTC. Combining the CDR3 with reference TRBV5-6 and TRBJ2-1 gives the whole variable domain DAGVTQSPTHLIKTRGQQVTLRCSPKSGHDTVSWYQQALGQGPQFIFQYYEEEERQRGNFPDRFSGHQFPNYSSELNVNALLLGDSALYLCASSFGAYNEQFFGPGTRLTVL.